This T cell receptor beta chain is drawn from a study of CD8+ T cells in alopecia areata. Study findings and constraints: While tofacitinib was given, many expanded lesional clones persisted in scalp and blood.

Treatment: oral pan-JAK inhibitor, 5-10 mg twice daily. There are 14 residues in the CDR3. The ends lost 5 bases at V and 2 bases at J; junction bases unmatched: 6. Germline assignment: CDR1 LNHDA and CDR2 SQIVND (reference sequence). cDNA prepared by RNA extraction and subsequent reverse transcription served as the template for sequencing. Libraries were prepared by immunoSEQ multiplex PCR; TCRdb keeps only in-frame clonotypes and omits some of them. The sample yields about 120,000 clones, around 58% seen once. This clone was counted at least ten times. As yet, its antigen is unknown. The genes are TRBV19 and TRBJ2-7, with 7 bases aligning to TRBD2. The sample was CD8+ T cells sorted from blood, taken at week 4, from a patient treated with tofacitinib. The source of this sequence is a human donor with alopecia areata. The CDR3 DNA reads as TGTGCCAGTAGTTTCAGCGGGGAGGCCTACGAGCAGTACTTC. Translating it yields CASSFSGEAYEQYF. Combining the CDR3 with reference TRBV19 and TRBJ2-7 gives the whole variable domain DGGITQSPKYLFRKEGQNVTLSCEQNLNHDAMYWYRQDPGQGLRLIYYSQIVNDFQKGDIAEGYSVSREKKESFPLTVTSAQKNPTAFYLCASSFSGEAYEQYFGPGTRLTVT.